This record concerns one TCR beta chain sequence. The repertoire was sequenced with immunoSEQ multiplex PCR; TCRdb's copy has only in-frame clones and lacks some. The repertoire consists of about 340,000 clones, with 92% occurring once and the leading ten covering about 18%. The data are from a study of blood T cell repertoires in COVID-19. Background on the study: Donors in the United States, Italy and Spain gave samples during acute or convalescent COVID-19.

The ends lost 9 bases at V and 5 bases at J; junction bases unmatched: 6. From germline, CDR1 is SNHLY and CDR2 FYNNEI. The CDR3 length is 13 residues. V and J are TRBV2 and TRBJ2-5, with 10 bases lining up with TRBD2. The source is a woman in her thirties who had recovered from COVID-19. The sample consisted of PBMCs or T cells enriched from blood (not recorded which). The CDR3 loop reads CARESSGRETQYF. DNA of the CDR3: TGTGCCAGAGAGAGTAGCGGGAGGGAGACCCAGTACTTC.